This entry features one T cell receptor (beta chain) sequence. No antigen is known for it. TCRdb re-derived calls from the reads in MiXCR, one entry per CDR3 protein. Among 380,000 or so distinct CDR3 sequences, roughly 34% were seen once, and the ten largest hold roughly 14%. The CDR3 totals 17 residues. The J segment lost 7 bases and the V segment lost 6 bases, leaving 12 bases of the junction unmatched. Germline-derived CDR1 and CDR2 are DFQATT and SNEGSKA (reference sequence). This sample stems from a study of T cell repertoires in cytomegalovirus infection. At the level of the study: HLA-C-restricted CMV epitopes, recently identified, and well-studied HLA-B-restricted ones were used by the study. The study, taken as a whole, reports: HLA-C-restricted CMV-specific TCR beta clonotypes were dominant in the ex vivo response. Identification of carriers of CMV plus the relevant HLA was achieved through cumulative public TCR beta family frequency.

The V call is TRBV20-1, the J call TRBJ2-1; 16 bases are a match to TRBD2. The clonotype originates from a human donor in good health (CMV status not recorded). Some clones in this sample may be carry-over from other donors' samples. The sequenced sample was cultured PBMCs, obtained from culture after CMV antigen stimulation. The CDR3 DNA reads as TGCAGTGCGCGTACCGACGGGACTAGCGGGAGGGGGAATGAGCAGTTCTTC. It yields the protein CSARTDGTSGRGNEQFF.